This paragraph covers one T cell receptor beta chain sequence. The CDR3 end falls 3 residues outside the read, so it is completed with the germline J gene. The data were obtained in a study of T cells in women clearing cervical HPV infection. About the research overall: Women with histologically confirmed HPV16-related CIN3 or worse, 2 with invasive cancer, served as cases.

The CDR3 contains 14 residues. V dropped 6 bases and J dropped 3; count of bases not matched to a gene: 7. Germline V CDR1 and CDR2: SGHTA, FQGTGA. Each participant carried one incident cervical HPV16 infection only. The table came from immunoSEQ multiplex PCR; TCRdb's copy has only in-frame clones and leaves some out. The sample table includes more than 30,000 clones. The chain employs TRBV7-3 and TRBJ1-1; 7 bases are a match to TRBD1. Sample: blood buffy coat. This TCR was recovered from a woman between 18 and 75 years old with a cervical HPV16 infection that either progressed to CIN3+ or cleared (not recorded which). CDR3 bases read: TGTGCCAGCAGTCTACAGGGGCGGGACACTGAA. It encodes CASSLQGRDTE. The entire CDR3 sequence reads CASSLQGRDTEAFF.